Below, 22 T cell receptor beta chains from the same sample are listed, as sequenced in a study of beta chain features in type 1 diabetes. Study findings and constraints: The study found moderately but significantly shorter TCRB CDR3s in all four CD4+ subsets of Type 1 diabetes patients.

These receptors have no known antigen. Every bit of the isolated RNA underwent reverse transcription, so sequencing read expressed TCRB transcripts. Clones were sequenced by immunoSEQ multiplex PCR, and TCRdb holds only the in-frame ones, with some missing. This table holds nearly 700,000 clones, 13% found once. The sample was naive CD4+ T cells from blood. These receptors all stem from a man younger than 35 with type 1 diabetes.

The V and J genes are TRBV28 and TRBJ2-7; tentative D call: TRBD1 (5 bases). The CDR3 has 12 residues. Germline CDR1 is MDHEN and CDR2 is SYDVKM. V lost 5 bases to trimming and J lost 4 bases, with 9 bases between them. CDR3 amino acids: CASSIRQYEQYF. For the CDR3, the DNA is TGTGCCAGCAGTATAAGACAGTACGAGCAGTACTTC. Together with reference TRBV28 and TRBJ2-7, the CDR3 gives the full variable domain: DVKVTQSSRYLVKRTGEKVFLECVQDMDHENMFWYRQDPGLGLRLIYFSYDVKMKEKGDIPEGYSVSREKKERFSLILESASTNQTSMYLCASSIRQYEQYFGPGTRLTVT.

In this sample, this clone turned up a few times. This chain connects TRBV23-1 to TRBJ1-1, with 8 bases that match TRBD1. TRBV23-1 is assigned to the ORF class and has an uncertain function. After removal of 4 bases from V and 0 bases from J, the junction contained 13 bases not matched to a gene. CDR3 length: 18 residues. The CDR3 sequence is CASSRTRGLPTLNTEAFF. DNA of the CDR3: TGCGCCAGCAGTCGTACCAGGGGGCTCCCAACCTTGAACACTGAAGCTTTCTTT.

This chain links TRBV9 with TRBJ1-2; D remains unclear. CDR3 length: 13 amino acids. Trimming cost V 0 bases and J 5 bases, with 8 bases left between them. Per germline, CDR1 SGDLS and CDR2 YYNGEE. CDR3 protein: CASSVAGGYGYTF. CDR3 bases: TGTGCCAGCAGCGTAGCCGGAGGATATGGCTACACCTTC.

This clone was seen more than once but under ten times. The chain couples TRBV2 to TRBJ1-5, with 7 bases aligning to TRBD1. CDR1 and CDR2 from the germline V gene are SNHLY and FYNNEI. The junction had 7 bases not matched to a gene; V was cut back by 3 bases and J by 5 bases. CDR3 length: 15 amino acids. CDR3 region: CASSEGIRGYQPQHF. Written as DNA, the CDR3 is TGTGCCAGCAGTGAGGGGATCAGGGGGTATCAGCCCCAGCATTTT.

The V and J genes are TRBV2 and TRBJ2-1, with 9 bases lining up with TRBD1. The germline CDR1 and CDR2 sequences are SNHLY and FYNNEI. The junction had 12 bases not matched to a gene; V was cut back by 9 bases and J by 12 bases. The CDR3 is made up of 13 amino acids. In DNA form, the CDR3 reads TGTGCCAGGGGGGGACAGGGAATTCACCGGCAGTTCTTC. Residues: CARGGQGIHRQFF.

There are a few counts of this clone. V is TRBV10-3 and J is TRBJ1-5; no reliable D call. Per germline, CDR1 ENHRY and CDR2 SYGVKD. This CDR3 is built from 15 residues. V was shortened by 0 bases and J by 6 bases, with 12 bases between the two germline ends. The chain's CDR3 is CAISESPMGSQPQHF. The CDR3 DNA follows: TGTGCCATCAGTGAGTCCCCGATGGGAAGTCAGCCCCAGCATTTT.

This clone was counted a few times. The rearrangement uses TRBV4-1 and TRBJ2-3; D possibly uses TRBD1 or TRBD2 (6 bases each). Trimming left V 0 bases short and J 4 bases short, with 11 bases between. The germline V gene encodes CDR1 MGHRA and CDR2 YSYEKL. The CDR3 runs to 15 residues. The CDR3 protein is CASSQEVGGPDTQYF. As DNA, the CDR3 is TGCGCCAGCAGCCAAGAGGTCGGGGGCCCAGATACGCAGTATTTT.

This clone was observed a few times. The genes are TRBV10-3 and TRBJ1-5; 7 nucleotides align to TRBD1. The CDR3 contains 14 residues. Per the germline V gene, CDR1 is ENHRY and CDR2 is SYGVKD. After removal of 5 bases from V and 7 bases from J, the junction contained 8 bases not matched to a gene. The CDR3 DNA is TGTGCCATCAGTCAACAGGGGCAAGGCCAGCCCCAGCATTTT. Residues: CAISQQGQGQPQHF.

The sample holds a few counts of this clone. This chain links TRBV9 with TRBJ1-2; D uncertain. Germline-derived CDR1 and CDR2 are SGDLS and YYNGEE. This CDR3 contains 14 residues. Trimming took 3 bases from V and 3 from J, leaving 12 bases between them. CDR3 bases: TGTGCCAGCAGCGCTCCGGGATCTCACTATGGCTACACCTTC. As protein: CASSAPGSHYGYTF.

This clone has a handful of counts. This chain joins TRBV7-8 and TRBJ2-7; 7 bases align to TRBD1. Germline assignment: CDR1 SGHVS and CDR2 FQNEAQ. The junction had 9 bases not matched to a gene; V was cut back by 5 bases and J by 5 bases. The CDR3 totals 14 residues. CDR3 DNA: TGTGCCAGCAGCGGTACGCCGACAGGGAACGAGCAGTACTTC. This translates into CASSGTPTGNEQYF.

This clone was seen more than once but under ten times. The chain joins TRBV29-1 to TRBJ2-2, with 9 bases fitting TRBD2. The V and J ends lost 4 bases and 0 bases, in that order; junction bases with no gene match: 6. The germline CDR1 and CDR2 sequences are SQVTM and ANQGSEA. The CDR3 length is 16 residues. CDR3 in amino acids: CSVGVAGASNTGELFF. In DNA form, the CDR3 reads TGCAGCGTTGGAGTAGCGGGGGCCTCGAACACCGGGGAGCTGTTTTTT.

The chain recombines TRBV9 with TRBJ2-6, with a possible D match to TRBD1 (6 bases). Germline V gene data show CDR1 as SGDLS and CDR2 as YYNGEE. Between the trimmed V and J ends, which lost 3 bases and 0 bases, there was a span of 22 bases. The CDR3 is made up of 20 amino acids. The CDR3 is CASSAVAGEMVGSGANVLTF. The CDR3 DNA sequence: TGTGCCAGCAGCGCGGTGGCAGGGGAGATGGTCGGCTCTGGGGCCAACGTCCTGACTTTC.

The J gene is TRBJ2-1, the V gene TRBV5-1; 7 positions match TRBD2. V shed 5 bases and J 0 bases; nucleotides not matched to a gene: 2. The germline gives CDR1 SGHRS, CDR2 YFSETQ. The CDR3 length is 14 residues. CDR3: CASSSGPSYNEQFF. The CDR3 DNA reads TGCGCCAGCAGTAGCGGGCCCTCCTACAATGAGCAGTTCTTC.

This clone came up a few times. Other DNA sequences within the sample encode an identical CDR3. The chain links TRBV29-1 to TRBJ1-1; no reliable D call. This CDR3 has 13 residues. V gave up 1 base and J gave up 0 bases, with 6 bases separating them. CDR1 SQVTM and CDR2 ANQGSEA come from the germline V gene. Written as DNA, the CDR3 is TGCAGCGTTGAAGGGGCGCTGAACACTGAAGCTTTCTTT. Translating gives CSVEGALNTEAFF.

The rearrangement joins TRBV7-2 to TRBJ2-7; a weak D match, TRBD2 (5 bases). The V gene lost 5 bases and the J gene lost 1 base, with 15 bases spanning the gap. The CDR3 extends over 15 amino acids. Germline V gene data show CDR1 as SGHTA and CDR2 as FQGNSA. The chain's CDR3 is CASSKDLGESYEQYF. CDR3 in DNA: TGTGCCAGCAGCAAAGACCTCGGGGAATCCTACGAGCAGTACTTC.

This clone was found a few times. The genes are TRBV7-9 and TRBJ1-4; 8 bases align to TRBD1. V dropped 10 bases and J dropped 2; count of bases not matched to a gene: 9. The CDR3 loop spans 15 amino acids. CDR1 is SEHNR and CDR2 is FQNEAQ in the germline V gene (reference sequence). The CDR3 nucleotides read TGTGCCACCGGACAGGGAGGGGGCACTAATGAAAAACTGTTTTTT. Its protein product is CATGQGGGTNEKLFF. Complete variable domain (other parts from reference TRBV7-9 and TRBJ1-4): DTGVSQNPRHKITKRGQNVTFRCDPISEHNRLYWYRQTLGQGPEFLTYFQNEAQLEKSRLLSDRFSAERPKGSFSTLEIQRTEQGDSAMYLCATGQGGGTNEKLFFGSGTQLSVL.

In its sample, this clone was seen a few times. This rearrangement joins TRBV10-2 to TRBJ2-3, with 11 bases that match TRBD1. J was trimmed by 4 bases and V by 6 bases; bases with no gene match: 12. Germline loops: CDR1 WSHSY, CDR2 SAAADI. The CDR3 is 17 residues long. The CDR3 loop reads CASRAIYGQGAADTQYF. The CDR3 DNA sequence: TGCGCCAGCAGAGCTATTTACGGACAGGGGGCCGCAGATACGCAGTATTTT.

The chain combines TRBV20-1 with TRBJ2-7; 11 bases are a match to TRBD1. There are 11 residues in the CDR3. Germline assignment: CDR1 DFQATT and CDR2 SNEGSKA (reference sequence). V lost 4 bases, J lost 10 bases, and 3 bases stayed unmatched. DNA of the CDR3: TGCAGTGCTACCGGGACAGGGGGACAGTACTTC. It codes for CSATGTGGQYF.

This clone has a handful of counts. The chain recombines TRBV30 with TRBJ2-3; D may be TRBD1 or TRBD2 (5 bases each). The CDR3 extends over 13 amino acids. CDR1 and CDR2 (germline): GTSNPN, SVGIG (reference sequence). V was trimmed by 3 bases and J by 4 bases, leaving 11 bases between them. CDR3 residues: CAWSYGTSDTQYF. DNA of the CDR3: TGTGCCTGGAGCTATGGGACCTCAGATACGCAGTATTTT.

This clone has a handful of counts. The chain is built from TRBV28 and TRBJ2-6, with a possible D match to TRBD1 (5 bases). The V gene's germline CDR1 is MDHEN and CDR2 SYDVKM. V was shortened by 10 bases and J by 0 bases, with 16 bases between the two germline ends. This CDR3 is built from 16 residues. The DNA for the CDR3 is TGTGCCACCGCCAAGGGGTCGCCCTCTGGGGCCAACGTCCTGACTTTC. Residues: CATAKGSPSGANVLTF.

The chain is built from TRBV9 and TRBJ2-7, with D possibly matching TRBD2 (5 bases). The CDR3 loop spans 15 amino acids. V was clipped by 0 bases and J by 0 bases, with 10 bases between them. Germline CDR1 SGDLS, CDR2 YYNGEE. The CDR3: CASSVATGSSYEQYF. The CDR3 DNA reads TGTGCCAGCAGCGTAGCTACGGGGAGCTCCTACGAGCAGTACTTC.

The rearrangement joins TRBV7-9 to TRBJ2-1; TRBD2 is a possible D gene (6 bases). Germline assignment: CDR1 SEHNR and CDR2 FQNEAQ (reference sequence). This CDR3 is 14 amino acids long. Trimming shortened V by 4 bases and J by 3 bases, and 10 bases separated the two germline ends. The CDR3 sequence is CASSSMTSYNEQFF. In DNA form, the CDR3 reads TGTGCCAGCAGCTCAATGACTAGCTACAATGAGCAGTTCTTC.